What follows are 18 T cell receptor beta chains derived from one specimen sequenced in a study of regulatory T cells in long-lasting Graves disease. Arm-PCR of CDR3 regions and iRepertoire HTBI primers were used to build TCR beta libraries. Using its own MiXCR run on the multiplex PCR reads, TCRdb lists one record per CDR3 protein. The table lists approximately 290,000 distinct CDR3 sequences, under 25% of them singletons, with about 56% in the top ten. Sample time point: persistent/refractory GD, antithyroid drugs over 5 years with positive TRAb. Extracted PBMC RNA gave rise to the TCR library. Sample: peripheral blood mononuclear cells (PBMCs), taken when the disease was refractory, from a patient treated with antithyroid drugs. These receptors were obtained from a female donor with Graves disease.

The J gene is TRBJ2-7, the V gene TRBV4-3; perhaps TRBD2 as D (6 bases). CDR3 size: 15 residues. The V gene's germline CDR1 is LGHNA and CDR2 YSLEER. V was cut by 0 bases and J by 2 bases, with 11 bases left in between. The CDR3 loop reads CASSQDWGTPYEQYF. In DNA, the CDR3 is TGCGCCAGCAGCCAAGATTGGGGGACTCCCTACGAGCAGTACTTC.

The V call is TRBV19, the J call TRBJ2-7, with TRBD2 matching 11 bases. V trimming: 3 bases; J trimming: 3 bases; junction bases outside the gene matches: 4. This CDR3 comprises 15 residues. Per the germline V gene, CDR1 is LNHDA and CDR2 is SQIVND (reference sequence). The DNA for the CDR3 is TGTGCCAGTAGTATGACTAGCGGGAAGCTCTACGAGCAGTACTTC. It encodes CASSMTSGKLYEQYF.

At least ten counts were recorded for this clonotype. The V and J genes are TRBV12-3 or TRBV12-4 and TRBJ2-7; 11 bases line up with TRBD1. V gave up 4 bases and J gave up 5 bases; unmatched junction bases: 7. The CDR3 is 15 amino acids. CDR3 in amino acids: CASSWGTGGGNEQYF. The DNA of the CDR3 is TGTGCCAGCAGTTGGGGGACAGGGGGTGGCAACGAGCAGTACTTC.

The chain uses TRBV6-2 or TRBV6-3 and TRBJ1-2; D might be TRBD1 (6 bases). This CDR3 is built from 13 residues. Germline V gives CDR1 MNHEY, CDR2 SVGEGT. Between the trimmed V and J ends, which lost 6 bases and 2 bases, there was a span of 10 bases. The CDR3 DNA reads as TGTGCCAGCAGCAAGGACAGCAACTATGGCTACACCTTC. It encodes CASSKDSNYGYTF.

J is TRBJ2-3 and V is TRBV7-2; a possible D gene is TRBD2 (5 bases). Germline CDR1 and CDR2: SGHTA and FQGNSA. This CDR3 spans 15 amino acids. With 5 bases removed from V and 1 base from J, the gap between germline ends came to 13 bases. The CDR3: CASSPARDRTDTQYF. DNA for the CDR3: TGTGCCAGCAGCCCCGCGAGGGATCGCACAGATACGCAGTATTTT.

This rearrangement joins TRBV5-1 to TRBJ2-5; no reliable D call. Trimming removed 0 bases at V and 0 bases at J, with 12 bases between. Germline CDR1 reads SGHRS; CDR2 reads YFSETQ. CDR3 size: 16 residues. In DNA form, the CDR3 reads TGCGCCAGCAGCTTGGATGGGTCCCTGAACCAAGAGACCCAGTACTTC. Its protein is CASSLDGSLNQETQYF.

This clonotype was recorded at least ten times. The chain couples TRBV12-3 or TRBV12-4 to TRBJ2-7; TRBD2 matches 7 bases. This CDR3 has 19 amino acids. The V gene end was trimmed by 4 bases and the J gene end by 3 bases; junction bases not matched to a gene: 21. In DNA, the CDR3 is TGTGCCAGCAGTTCGCGTCGGCTTGGGGGGGAGGGCGCCTTCTACGAGCAGTACTTC. Translation gives CASSSRRLGGEGAFYEQYF.

This clonotype was found many times. V usage is TRBV7-2 and J usage is TRBJ2-7, with 7 bases identical to TRBD2. Per germline, CDR1 SGHTA and CDR2 FQGNSA. The length of the CDR3 is 14 residues. The junction had 7 bases not matched to a gene; V was cut back by 5 bases and J by 3 bases. The CDR3 protein is CASSRTGEGYEQYF. In DNA form, the CDR3 reads TGTGCCAGCAGCCGGACGGGGGAGGGCTACGAGCAGTACTTC.

This chain joins TRBV15 and TRBJ2-3; D uncertain. CDR1 is LNHNV, CDR2 YYDKDF, per germline (reference sequence). This CDR3 is built from 16 residues. With 3 bases removed from V and 4 bases from J, the gap between germline ends came to 17 bases. Written as DNA, the CDR3 is TGTGCCACCAGCAGGCGGAACCAAGGTCGGGCAGATACGCAGTATTTT. Its protein product is CATSRRNQGRADTQYF.

The rearrangement uses TRBV6-1 and TRBJ2-7; D uncertain. The CDR3 runs to 11 residues. With 6 bases removed from V and 6 bases from J, the gap between germline ends came to 9 bases. From germline, CDR1 is MNHNS and CDR2 SASEGT. Written as DNA, the CDR3 is TGTGCCAGCAGCCACCGTTTCGAGCAGTACTTC. The encoded protein is CASSHRFEQYF.

The chain links TRBV4-1 to TRBJ2-1; TRBD2 matches 7 bases. The CDR3 has 15 residues. After removal of 1 base from V and 3 bases from J, the junction contained 3 bases not matched to a gene. Germline CDR1 is MGHRA and CDR2 is YSYEKL. Here the CDR3 reads CASSQAASGYNEQFF. The CDR3, as DNA: TGCGCCAGCAGCCAAGCGGCTAGCGGCTACAATGAGCAGTTCTTC.

Ten or more counts support this clonotype. This chain uses TRBV3-1 with TRBJ2-2; possibly TRBD2 for D (5 bases). Trimming removed 0 bases at V and 3 bases at J, with 11 bases between. CDR3 length: 16 amino acids. CDR1 is LGHDT and CDR2 is YNNKEL in the germline V gene (reference sequence). Written as DNA, the CDR3 is TGTGCCAGCAGCCAAGACCCTAGCACCTACACCGGGGAGCTGTTTTTT. Translation gives CASSQDPSTYTGELFF.

This clonotype was seen at least ten times. This rearrangement joins TRBV6-1 to TRBJ2-7, with D tentatively TRBD2 (6 bases). V was trimmed by 7 bases and J by 0 bases, leaving 16 bases between them. The CDR3 has 15 residues. CDR1 and CDR2 (germline): MNHNS, SASEGT. Written as DNA, the CDR3 is TGTGCCAGCAAAAACGGGAGATCCAACTCCTACGAGCAGTACTTC. As protein: CASKNGRSNSYEQYF.

There are many counts of this clonotype. The chain has TRBV2 and TRBJ1-5, with D uncertain. V lost 6 bases to trimming and J lost 0 bases, with 6 bases between them. Germline V gives CDR1 SNHLY, CDR2 FYNNEI. The CDR3 has 13 amino acids. The chain's CDR3 is CASSAGSNQPQHF. Here the CDR3 DNA reads TGTGCCAGCAGCGCCGGTAGCAATCAGCCCCAGCATTTT.

Many counts were recorded for this clonotype. The chain has TRBV11-2 and TRBJ2-7, with D unclear. Trimming took off 1 base at V and 3 bases at J, with 4 bases between the two ends. CDR3 length: 12 residues. The germline gives CDR1 SGHAT, CDR2 FQNNGV. CDR3 in DNA: TGTGCCAGCAGCTTAGTGGACTACGAGCAGTACTTC. Its translation: CASSLVDYEQYF.

This chain connects TRBV20-1 to TRBJ2-7, with 11 bases identical to TRBD1. The V and J ends lost 0 bases and 3 bases, in that order; junction bases with no gene match: 4. CDR3 length: 15 amino acids. Per germline, CDR1 DFQATT and CDR2 SNEGSKA (reference sequence). The CDR3 DNA follows: TGCAGTGCTAGAGACGGGACAGGGGGTGGCTACGAGCAGTACTTC. It specifies CSARDGTGGGYEQYF.

Only a few counts were recorded for this clonotype. This chain uses TRBV20-1 with TRBJ2-2; the match to TRBD2 covers 12 bases. This CDR3 region has 14 residues. Germline V lookup: CDR1 DFQATT, CDR2 SNEGSKA (reference sequence). The trim removed 6 bases at V and 6 bases at J, leaving 5 bases unmatched. As DNA, the CDR3 is TGCAGTGCACTGGGACTAGCGGGCGCCGGGGAGCTGTTTTTT. Protein product: CSALGLAGAGELFF.

This clonotype has ten or more counts. The chain has TRBV7-2 and TRBJ2-7; D uncertain. In germline, CDR1 is SGHTA, CDR2 FQGNSA. Trimming stripped 3 bases from V and 3 bases from J, with 12 bases between. The CDR3 has 14 residues. The CDR3 DNA follows: TGTGCCAGCAGCTTTAACCAAGTAGGCTACGAGCAGTACTTC. Amino acid sequence: CASSFNQVGYEQYF.